The 15 T cell receptor beta chains below all came from one sample that was sequenced in a study of T cells in Graves' hyperthyroidism and ophthalmopathy. Amplification targeted TCR beta CDR3 regions from RNA transcripts. During a first-round RT-PCR of the TCR CDR3, the HTBI primer set was used. TCRdb reprocessed the multiplex PCR reads via MiXCR and lists one record per CDR3 protein. The table includes a few hundred thousand distinct CDR3 sequences, about 16% detected once. Input material: blood. Every receptor here comes from a woman under 40 with Graves' ophthalmopathy.

This clonotype appeared a few times. V and J are TRBV11-2 and TRBJ2-1; 7 bases are a match to TRBD2. V shed 0 bases and J 3 bases; nucleotides not matched to a gene: 8. Germline V gene sequence: CDR1 SGHAT, CDR2 FQNNGV. This CDR3 is built from 17 residues. CDR3: CASSLDLGLQFYNEQFF. The CDR3 DNA reads TGTGCCAGCAGCTTAGATCTGGGACTACAGTTCTACAATGAGCAGTTCTTC.

The chain carries TRBV20-1 and TRBJ2-7; D is undetermined. Germline V gene data show CDR1 as DFQATT and CDR2 as SNEGSKA (reference sequence). V dropped 0 bases and J dropped 0 bases, with 12 bases sitting between them. This CDR3 has 15 residues. CDR3 sequence (DNA): TGCAGTGCTAGAGACACGGCTAAGAGCTCCTACGAGCAGTACTTC. As protein: CSARDTAKSSYEQYF.

Many counts were recorded for this clonotype. The V and J genes are TRBV20-1 and TRBJ1-2; 10 nucleotides agree with TRBD1. CDR3 length equals 12 residues. The germline gives CDR1 DFQATT, CDR2 SNEGSKA (reference sequence). The DNA for the CDR3 is TGCAGACTCGGGACAGGGGTTGATGGCTACACCTTC. Residues: CRLGTGVDGYTF.

This clonotype came up many times. V is TRBV12-3 or TRBV12-4 and J is TRBJ1-5, with no clear D. Trimming cost V 3 bases and J 4 bases, with 16 bases left between them. The CDR3 length is 16 residues. This chain's CDR3 is CASSLRSPPENQPQHF. The DNA of the CDR3 is TGTGCCAGCAGTTTGAGAAGTCCGCCGGAAAATCAGCCCCAGCATTTT.

This clonotype was counted only a few times. One junction end does not reproduce the germline sequence, and a read error may be involved. The V and J genes are TRBV20-1 and TRBJ2-5, with D possibly called TRBD1 or TRBD2 (7 bases each). CDR1 DFQATT and CDR2 SNEGSKA come from the germline V gene (reference sequence). The CDR3 has 13 residues. CDR3 residues: CSASPAGGETRYF. As DNA, the CDR3 is TGCAGTGCTAGTCCTGCAGGGGGGGAGACCCGGTACTTC.

As concerns this clonotype: A read error is possible here, since a much larger clone lies one base away. The chain has TRBV28 and TRBJ1-3; no firm D call. V lost 3 bases, J lost 0 bases, and 6 bases lay in between. The CDR3 is 14 residues long. Germline lookup yields CDR1 MDHEN and CDR2 SYDVKM. CDR3 sequence (DNA): TGTGCCAGCAGTTTCCGTCCCTCTGGAAACACCATATATTTT. As protein: CASSFRPSGNTIYF.

This clonotype was recorded at least ten times. This chain connects TRBV6-5 to TRBJ1-1; perhaps TRBD1 as D (6 bases). The CDR3 is 15 residues long. Germline V gene sequence: CDR1 MNHEY, CDR2 SVGAGI. Trimming pared 2 bases from V and 4 bases from J, leaving 14 bases between. The CDR3 DNA is TGTGCCAGCAGTTACCCCTCTCAGGGGACCACTGAAGCTTTCTTT. As protein: CASSYPSQGTTEAFF.

This clonotype has only one observation. The genes are TRBV7-9 and TRBJ2-7, with 8 bases matching TRBD2. The V and J ends lost 4 bases and 1 base, in that order; junction bases with no gene match: 9. CDR1 SEHNR and CDR2 FQNEAQ come from the germline V gene (reference sequence). The CDR3 loop spans 16 amino acids. CDR3 sequence reads: CASSSGIGGRSYEQYF. CDR3 coding DNA: TGTGCCAGCAGCTCTGGGATTGGCGGGAGGTCCTACGAGCAGTACTTC. The full variable domain, with the rest looked up from reference TRBV7-9 and TRBJ2-7, is DTGVSQNPRHKITKRGQNVTFRCDPISEHNRLYWYRQTLGQGPEFLTYFQNEAQLEKSRLLSDRFSAERPKGSFSTLEIQRTEQGDSAMYLCASSSGIGGRSYEQYFGPGTRLTVT.

The chain recombines TRBV12-3 or TRBV12-4 with TRBJ2-7, with D perhaps TRBD1 (5 bases). The CDR3 runs 15 residues. Between the trimmed V and J ends, which lost 5 bases and 4 bases, there was a span of 18 bases. The CDR3 DNA is TGTGCCAGCAGTCAGGACGGACAAAAAAAGTACGAGCAGTACTTC. The encoded protein is CASSQDGQKKYEQYF.

This clonotype showed up just a few times. The rearrangement joins TRBV24-1 to TRBJ1-2, with 8 bases identical to TRBD1. V lost 4 bases, J lost 8 bases, and 5 bases stayed unmatched. Germline V lookup: CDR1 KGHDR, CDR2 SFDVKD. The CDR3 extends over 13 amino acids. CDR3 protein: CATSDSDREGYTF. The CDR3, as DNA: TGTGCCACCAGTGACTCGGACAGGGAAGGCTACACCTTC.

A remark on this clonotype: A read error may be the cause here, since a much bigger clone is one base away. The V and J genes are TRBV5-1 and TRBJ2-7, with 8 bases aligning to TRBD1. This CDR3 has 13 amino acids. Germline CDR1 reads SGHRS; CDR2 reads YFSETQ. J was trimmed by 5 bases and V by 4 bases; bases with no gene match: 5. The CDR3 DNA reads as TGCGCCAGCAGCCAAGGACAGGGCCACGAGCAGTACTTC. Its protein product is CASSQGQGHEQYF. Full variable domain (rest looked up from reference TRBV5-1 and TRBJ2-7): KAGVTQTPRYLIKTRGQQVTLSCSPISGHRSVSWYQQTPGQGLQFLFEYFSETQRNKGNFPGRFSGRQFSNSRSEMNVSTLELGDSALYLCASSQGQGHEQYFGPGTRLTVT.

V usage is TRBV20-1 and J usage is TRBJ2-3; 12 bases are shared with TRBD2. The V gene's germline CDR1 is DFQATT and CDR2 SNEGSKA (reference sequence). The CDR3 covers 13 residues. The CDR3: CSGPGLAGDTQYF. The CDR3 DNA reads TGCAGCGGTCCGGGACTAGCGGGAGATACGCAGTATTTT.

At least ten counts were recorded for this clonotype. V usage is TRBV30 and J usage is TRBJ2-7, with TRBD1 matching over 7 bases. The ends lost 4 bases at V and 3 bases at J; junction bases unmatched: 12. CDR1 and CDR2 from the germline V gene are GTSNPN and SVGIG (reference sequence). The CDR3 is 15 residues long. CDR3 protein: CAWKKLGQSHYEQYF. The CDR3 bases are TGTGCCTGGAAAAAACTGGGACAGTCCCACTACGAGCAGTACTTC.

This clonotype showed up just a few times. This sequence joins TRBV4-3 and TRBJ2-3; 10 bases align to TRBD2. J was trimmed by 1 base and V by 0 bases; bases with no gene match: 4. The CDR3 totals 17 residues. Per the germline V gene, CDR1 is LGHNA and CDR2 is YSLEER. The CDR3 loop is CASSQELAGARTDTQYF. In DNA, the CDR3 is TGCGCCAGCAGCCAAGAGCTAGCGGGAGCCCGCACAGATACGCAGTATTTT.

The genes are TRBV28 and TRBJ1-2; D unclear. The CDR3 consists of 12 residues. Trimming stripped 5 bases from V and 6 bases from J, with 10 bases between. Germline CDR1 MDHEN, CDR2 SYDVKM. The CDR3 region has the DNA TGTGCCAGCAGTCCCAACGGGGATGGCTACACCTTC. Its translation: CASSPNGDGYTF.